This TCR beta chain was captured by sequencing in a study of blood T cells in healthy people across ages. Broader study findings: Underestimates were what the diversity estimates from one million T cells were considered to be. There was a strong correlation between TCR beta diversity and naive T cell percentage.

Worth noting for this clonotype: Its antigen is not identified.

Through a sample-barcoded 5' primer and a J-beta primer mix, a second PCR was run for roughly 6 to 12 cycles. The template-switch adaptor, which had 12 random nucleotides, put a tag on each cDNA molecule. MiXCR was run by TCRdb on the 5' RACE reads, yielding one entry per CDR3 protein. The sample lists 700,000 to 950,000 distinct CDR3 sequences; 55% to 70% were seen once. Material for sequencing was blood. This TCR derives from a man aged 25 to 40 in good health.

CDR3 residues: CSAVGQSYEQYF. The CDR3 coding sequence is TGCAGTGCAGTGGGACAGTCCTACGAGCAGTACTTC. This chain connects TRBV20-1 to TRBJ2-7; 7 nucleotides align to TRBD1. The CDR3 consists of 12 residues. CDR1 DFQATT and CDR2 SNEGSKA come from the germline V gene (reference sequence). V lost 6 bases to trimming and J lost 1 base; unmatched junction nucleotides: 3.